This T cell receptor (beta chain) was sequenced during a study of spatial heterogeneity in lung cancer. Study overall: Sequences of the beta chain were consistently detected in greater numbers than alpha-chain sequences. Raw reads showed each unique TCR and UMI combination turning up more than ten times on average.

This clonotype showed up many times. What it recognizes is unknown. Whole-study results and caveats: Expanded tumor TCRs that were ubiquitous appeared in blood more at resection than follow-up.

This CDR3 comprises 16 residues. V lost 5 bases, J lost 2 bases, and 3 bases stayed unmatched. Germline V gene sequence: CDR1 SNHLY, CDR2 FYNNEI. The time point: blood at routine non-recurrence follow-up after resection. Frozen PBMC, nontumor lung or tumor provided whole RNA, which was sequenced unsorted. TCRdb independently ran MiXCR on the 5' RACE reads; one entry per CDR3 protein. In the table there are 25,000 or so distinct CDR3 sequences, around 6.1% of which are singletons. This material consisted of PBMCs, taken at follow-up. This clonotype originated in a male donor with early-stage non-small cell lung cancer. The chain links TRBV2 to TRBJ2-1; TRBD2 agrees at 13 bases. CDR3 in amino acids: CASSPTSGGAYNEQFF. CDR3 DNA: TGTGCCAGCAGTCCCACTAGCGGGGGGGCCTACAATGAGCAGTTCTTC.